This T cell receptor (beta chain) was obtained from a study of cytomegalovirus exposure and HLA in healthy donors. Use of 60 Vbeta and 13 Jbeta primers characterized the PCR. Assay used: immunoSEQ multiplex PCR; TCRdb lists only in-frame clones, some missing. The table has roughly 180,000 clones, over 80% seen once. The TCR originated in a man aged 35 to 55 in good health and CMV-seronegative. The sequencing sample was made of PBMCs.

In DNA, the CDR3 is TGTGCCAGCTCACCCAGGGGGTCTCCCTACGAGCAGTACTTC. It encodes CASSPRGSPYEQYF. The chain links TRBV18 to TRBJ2-7; 7 nucleotides agree with TRBD1. The length of the CDR3 is 14 residues. V was pared by 3 bases and J by 2 bases, with 4 bases of the junction left unmatched. Germline CDR1 is KGHSH and CDR2 is LQKENI.